This entry describes one T cell receptor (beta chain). The antigen remains undetermined. The germline CDR1 and CDR2 sequences are MNHNS and SASEGT. The germline V and J ends were trimmed by 3 bases and 0 bases, with 18 bases remaining between them. There are 17 residues in the CDR3. The entry originates in a study of OX40 agonist ivuxolimab in advanced cancers. Whole-study context: A male proportion of 82.7% was recorded, with mean age about 62 years and range roughly 23 to 79. Study-wide results and caveats: Partial responders dosed at 0.1-3.0 mg/kg displayed clonal expansion ranking among the lowest. The investigators did not determine what antigen specificity the expanded peripheral T cells had.

The data were produced by immunoSEQ multiplex PCR, yet TCRdb's version contains in-frame clones alone and is incomplete. The sample consists of approximately 23,000 clones, roughly nine tenths of them appearing once. The source material was CD4+ or CD8+ T cells sorted from blood, sampled in a trial of the OX40 agonist ivuxolimab. The receptor's source is an adult with an advanced solid tumor such as melanoma, head and neck, liver or kidney cancer. The rearrangement links TRBV6-1 to TRBJ2-7; possible D gene TRBD1, 6 bases. CDR3 sequence reads: CASSEGARGGFSYEQYF. CDR3 bases: TGTGCCAGCAGTGAGGGGGCGAGGGGCGGTTTCTCCTACGAGCAGTACTTC.